These 28 T cell receptor beta chains were sequenced from one sample in a study of T and B cells in COVID-19 patients. From blood, roughly 250-500 ng of genomic DNA served as TRB template. BIOMED2 TRB-A/B primer pools were used in multiplex TRB PCR. From the multiplex PCR reads, TCRdb called clonotypes with MiXCR, one entry per CDR3 protein. This table holds 18,000 or so distinct CDR3 sequences, about 36% found once. Sequences were obtained from blood. The receptor set was obtained from a human donor with active COVID-19.

This chain joins TRBV7-2 and TRBJ2-7; 12 bases fit TRBD1. This CDR3 is 17 amino acids long. V was pared by 5 bases and J by 7 bases, with 15 bases of the junction left unmatched. The germline V gene has CDR1 SGHTA and CDR2 FQGNSA. CDR3 loop: CASSLRRDRGQYWEQYF. The CDR3 DNA reads as TGTGCCAGCAGCCTCCGCCGGGACAGGGGGCAGTATTGGGAGCAGTACTTC. The variable domain in full, completed from reference TRBV7-2 and TRBJ2-7, reads GAGVSQSPSNKVTEKGKDVELRCDPISGHTALYWYRQSLGQGLEFLIYFQGNSAPDKSGLPSDRFSAERTGGSVSTLTIQRTQQEDSAVYLCASSLRRDRGQYWEQYFGPGTRLTVT.

The chain couples TRBV14 to TRBJ1-2; D remains unclear. Germline CDR1 SGHDN, CDR2 FVKESK. V was cut by 1 base and J by 2 bases, with 5 bases left in between. The CDR3 is 13 residues long. The CDR3 nucleotides are TGTGCCAGCAGCCAAGGGCTCAACTATGGCTACACCTTC. As protein: CASSQGLNYGYTF.

Comment on this clonotype: Just one base apart from a much larger clone, this may be a read error. This chain joins TRBV6-5 and TRBJ2-2; possibly TRBD2 for D (5 bases). In germline, CDR1 is MNHEY, CDR2 SVGAGI. The CDR3 runs to 11 residues. The CDR3 coding sequence is TGTGACAGCAGGACTTACGGGGAGCTGTTTTTT. Translating gives CDSRTYGELFF.

This rearrangement joins TRBV6-1 to TRBJ1-1; 11 positions match TRBD1. The CDR3 runs to 20 residues. Germline V gives CDR1 MNHNS, CDR2 SASEGT. V shed 3 bases and J 1 base; nucleotides not matched to a gene: 16. Written as DNA, the CDR3 is TGTGCCAGCAGTGATCCTGAGGGTGGACAGGGGGCTGTCGCGAACACTGAAGCTTTCTTT. It codes for CASSDPEGGQGAVANTEAFF.

V and J are TRBV15 and TRBJ2-3; D might be TRBD2 (6 bases). The CDR3 is 15 amino acids. Germline CDR1 and CDR2: LNHNV and YYDKDF (reference sequence). Deletions cut 3 bases from V and 4 bases from J, with 14 bases between. The CDR3 sequence is CATSSYGGSSDTQYF. CDR3 sequence (DNA): TGTGCCACCAGCAGCTATGGGGGGTCTTCAGATACGCAGTATTTT.

This clonotype appeared a few times. The chain joins TRBV5-5 to TRBJ2-7; perhaps D is TRBD1 or TRBD2 (5 bases each). V shed 1 base and J shed 2 bases, with 10 bases lying between them. Germline V gene lookup returns CDR1 SGHKS and CDR2 YYEKEE (reference sequence). This CDR3 has 14 residues. Written as DNA, the CDR3 is TGTGCCAGCAGCTTGTACGAGGGGACCTACGAGCAGTACGTC. Its translation is CASSLYEGTYEQYV.

There are a few counts of this clonotype. The chain recombines TRBV13 with TRBJ2-6, with D possibly being TRBD1 (5 bases). Germline V gene data show CDR1 as PRHDT and CDR2 as FYEKMQ (reference sequence). The ends were cut back, 5 bases at V and 0 bases at J, with 20 bases in the middle. The CDR3 length is 19 residues. The CDR3 DNA reads as TGTGCCAGCAGCCTCCCTTTTGGCAGGGCCCGCTCTGGGGCCAACGTCCTGACTTTC. Translating gives CASSLPFGRARSGANVLTF.

J is TRBJ2-5 and V is TRBV6-1; TRBD2 matches 7 bases. In germline, CDR1 is MNHNS, CDR2 SASEGT. With V trimmed by 1 base and J by 5 bases, 7 bases remained unmatched. The CDR3 contains 15 residues. For the CDR3, the DNA is TGTGCCAGCAGTGAAGGGACTAGTGGGCGGGAGACCCAGTACTTC. It codes for CASSEGTSGRETQYF.

In its sample, this clonotype ranks as medium-sized. The chain is built from TRBV12-3 or TRBV12-4 and TRBJ2-7; 7 bases match TRBD1. With 6 bases clipped from V and 2 bases from J, the junction kept 10 bases outside the gene matches. The CDR3 has 15 amino acids. CDR3 loop: CASRASGQIPYEQYF. The CDR3 DNA follows: TGTGCCAGCAGGGCGTCGGGACAGATTCCCTACGAGCAGTACTTC.

The chain is built from TRBV7-9 and TRBJ2-1; 11 nucleotides agree with TRBD1. This CDR3 is built from 15 residues. Trimming removed 3 bases from V and 9 bases from J; junction bases left unmatched: 7. CDR1 and CDR2 (germline): SEHNR, FQNEAQ (reference sequence). The CDR3 sequence: CASSFGDRGEVEQFF. As DNA, the CDR3 is TGTGCCAGCAGCTTCGGGGACAGGGGGGAGGTTGAGCAGTTCTTC.

The CDR3 DNA reads as TGTGCCAGCAGCTTAGGTCAAGGGCAGCGCGAAGACTATGGCTACACCTTC. This translates into CASSLGQGQREDYGYTF. V is TRBV7-9 and J is TRBJ1-2; unclear D gene. The length of the CDR3 is 17 residues. Trimming removed 1 base at V and 3 bases at J, with 18 bases between. Germline assignment: CDR1 SEHNR and CDR2 FQNEAQ (reference sequence). The variable domain in full, with the rest retrieved from reference TRBV7-9 and TRBJ1-2, is DTGVSQNPRHKITKRGQNVTFRCDPISEHNRLYWYRQTLGQGPEFLTYFQNEAQLEKSRLLSDRFSAERPKGSFSTLEIQRTEQGDSAMYLCASSLGQGQREDYGYTFGSGTRLTVV.

This chain uses TRBV20-1 with TRBJ2-3; no reliable D call. CDR1 DFQATT and CDR2 SNEGSKA come from the germline V gene (reference sequence). This CDR3 contains 15 residues. V was trimmed by 3 bases and J by 3 bases, leaving 16 bases between them. Here the CDR3 reads CSASSAHGVTDTQYF. DNA for the CDR3: TGCAGTGCTAGCTCGGCCCATGGGGTGACAGATACGCAGTATTTT.

The gene calls are TRBV19 and TRBJ1-2; weak D call: TRBD1 (5 bases). Germline lookup yields CDR1 LNHDA and CDR2 SQIVND (reference sequence). The germline V and J ends were trimmed by 7 bases and 3 bases, with 24 bases remaining between them. The CDR3 loop spans 17 amino acids. The CDR3 DNA follows: TGTGCCAGTACCACAGTTTTGGGGGACGCATCAGACTATGGCTACACCTTC. Translation: CASTTVLGDASDYGYTF.

The gene calls are TRBV7-2 and TRBJ1-2, with TRBD1 matching over 7 bases. The CDR3 has 15 residues. Germline V gene sequence: CDR1 SGHTA, CDR2 FQGNSA. Trimming at V came to 0 bases and at J to 2 bases, leaving 3 bases not matched to a gene. The CDR3, as DNA: TGTGCCAGCAGCTTAGCGCTCAGGGGGAACTATGGCTACACCTTC. Its translation: CASSLALRGNYGYTF.

The rearrangement links TRBV19 to TRBJ1-6, with D perhaps TRBD1 (5 bases). The germline V and J ends were trimmed by 8 bases and 10 bases, with 18 bases remaining between them. The germline CDR1 and CDR2 sequences are LNHDA and SQIVND (reference sequence). The CDR3 has 14 residues. DNA of the CDR3: TGTGCCAGTTGTGAGGTGGGGGATGGCTCACCCCTCCACTTT. It is translated as CASCEVGDGSPLHF.

This clonotype was picked up a small number of times. Here the CDR3 reads CASSAGTRVTGELFF. The CDR3 coding sequence is TGTGCCAGCAGCGCCGGGACTAGAGTCACCGGGGAGCTGTTTTTT. The chain carries TRBV5-6 and TRBJ2-2; 8 bases fit TRBD2. The CDR3 contains 15 residues. The germline gives CDR1 SGHDT, CDR2 YYEEEE. V trimming: 4 bases; J trimming: 4 bases; junction bases outside the gene matches: 6.

This chain joins TRBV12-3 or TRBV12-4 and TRBJ1-1, with a weak D call TRBD1 (5 bases). The CDR3 is made up of 13 amino acids. The V end was cut by 10 bases, the J end by 0 bases, with 12 bases between. The CDR3 nucleotides read TGTGCCACTAGGACATCCATGAACACTGAAGCTTTCTTT. Its translation is CATRTSMNTEAFF.

The chain uses TRBV27 and TRBJ1-2, with D perhaps matching TRBD1 (5 bases). Germline V CDR1 and CDR2: MNHEY, SMNVEV (reference sequence). This CDR3 region has 15 residues. Trimming pared 4 bases from V and 1 base from J, leaving 13 bases between. The CDR3 sequence is CASSSPGPINYGYTF. The CDR3, as DNA: TGTGCCAGCAGTTCGCCGGGACCCATTAACTATGGCTACACCTTC.

Comments on this clonotype: A read error may account for a junction end that differs from germline. This chain connects TRBV19 to TRBJ2-2; D possibly corresponds to TRBD1 (5 bases). Germline lookup yields CDR1 LNHDA and CDR2 SQIVND (reference sequence). The CDR3 is made up of 17 amino acids. As DNA, the CDR3 is TGTGCCAGTAGTCTAGAAGGACAATTCAGGCTGAACGGGGAGCTGTTTTTT. The encoded protein is CASSLEGQFRLNGELFF.

The V call is TRBV29-1, the J call TRBJ2-2; 10 nucleotides line up with TRBD1. Germline CDR1 SQVTM, CDR2 ANQGSEA. Trimming cost V 4 bases and J 7 bases; bases outside gene matches: 9. This CDR3 is built from 15 residues. CDR3 bases: TGCAGCGTTGTACCGGGACAGGGGATGGGCGGGGAGCTGTTTTTT. This gives the protein CSVVPGQGMGGELFF.

Only a few counts were recorded for this clonotype. J is TRBJ1-4 and V is TRBV12-3 or TRBV12-4; 9 nucleotides match TRBD1. V dropped 4 bases and J dropped 8; count of bases not matched to a gene: 20. The CDR3 consists of 19 residues. Written as DNA, the CDR3 is TGTGCCAGCAGTTGGTCCGGGACAGGGAACATAAAATGGGAGGAAAAACTGTTTTTT. This translates into CASSWSGTGNIKWEEKLFF.

The table lists this clonotype with a few counts. The rearrangement links TRBV27 to TRBJ1-2, with D possibly being TRBD1 (5 bases). The CDR3 runs to 15 residues. Germline CDR1 is MNHEY and CDR2 is SMNVEV (reference sequence). V was pared by 5 bases and J by 4 bases, with 17 bases between. CDR3 nucleotides: TGTGCCAGCAGTCTAACCAGGGCAAACCTCTATGGCTACACCTTC. It codes for CASSLTRANLYGYTF.

This clonotype appeared a few times. The chain employs TRBV7-2 and TRBJ2-7; the D is unclear. Germline CDR1 and CDR2: SGHTA and FQGNSA. The CDR3 is made up of 14 amino acids. The V gene lost 5 bases and the J gene lost 0 bases, with 11 bases spanning the gap. DNA for the CDR3: TGTGCCAGCAGCCCGGTGTCGCTCTCCTACGAGCAGTACGTC. Encoded protein: CASSPVSLSYEQYV.

This clonotype was counted a few times. The chain is built from TRBV27 and TRBJ1-1; tentative D call: TRBD1 (6 bases). The CDR3 runs to 15 residues. V shed 6 bases and J shed 2 bases, with 16 bases lying between them. Germline lookup yields CDR1 MNHEY and CDR2 SMNVEV (reference sequence). CDR3 nucleotide sequence: TGTGCCAGCAGCCACCCGACAGGCCCAAACACTGAAGCTTTCTTT. Translation: CASSHPTGPNTEAFF.

This clonotype has at least ten counts. The V gene is TRBV27, the J gene TRBJ2-7; 8 bases agree with TRBD2. CDR1 is MNHEY, CDR2 SMNVEV, per germline (reference sequence). The length of the CDR3 is 13 residues. Unmatched junction bases numbered 5, after V lost 4 bases and J lost 6 bases. CDR3 DNA: TGTGCCAGCAGTTCGGCCGCGGGGGGCGAGCAGTACGTC. Its protein product is CASSSAAGGEQYV.

A few counts support this clonotype. The J gene is TRBJ1-5, the V gene TRBV19; D may be TRBD1 (5 bases). Trimming removed 10 bases at V and 2 bases at J, with 21 bases between. This CDR3 has 16 residues. Per the germline V gene, CDR1 is LNHDA and CDR2 is SQIVND (reference sequence). The chain's CDR3 is CATRPGKGRGNQPQHF. In nucleotides, the CDR3 is TGTGCCACTCGACCAGGGAAGGGTAGAGGCAATCAGCCCCAGCATTTT.

This clonotype was observed a handful of times. The CDR3 nucleotides read TGTGCCAGCAGTGACTCGACCAGGGGGCTTGGAGATACGCAGTATTTT. Residues: CASSDSTRGLGDTQYF. The chain carries TRBV6-4 and TRBJ2-3, with 8 bases identical to TRBD1. This CDR3 has 16 amino acids. Germline CDR1 reads MRHNA; CDR2 reads SNTAGT. J was trimmed by 5 bases and V by 0 bases; bases with no gene match: 7.

The V and J genes are TRBV12-3 or TRBV12-4 and TRBJ2-7, with D possibly matching TRBD2 (6 bases). The CDR3 is made up of 16 amino acids. The ends were cut back, 5 bases at V and 3 bases at J, with 20 bases in the middle. In DNA form, the CDR3 reads TGTGCCAGCAGTGCCGAGGGACTCTTCCCCCTCTACGAGCAGTACTTC. Translating gives CASSAEGLFPLYEQYF.